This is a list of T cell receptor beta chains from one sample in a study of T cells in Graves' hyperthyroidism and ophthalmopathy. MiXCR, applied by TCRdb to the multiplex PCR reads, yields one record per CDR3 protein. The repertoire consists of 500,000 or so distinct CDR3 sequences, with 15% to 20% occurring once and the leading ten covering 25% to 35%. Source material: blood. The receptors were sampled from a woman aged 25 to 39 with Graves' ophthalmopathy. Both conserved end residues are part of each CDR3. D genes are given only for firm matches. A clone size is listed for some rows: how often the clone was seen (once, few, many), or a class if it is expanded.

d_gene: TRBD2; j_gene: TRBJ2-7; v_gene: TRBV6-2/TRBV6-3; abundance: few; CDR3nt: TGTGCCAGCAGACGGCGGGAGGTTAACAAGCAGTACTTC; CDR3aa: CASRRREVNKQYF
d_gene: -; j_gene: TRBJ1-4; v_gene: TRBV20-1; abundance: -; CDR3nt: TGCAGTGCCCTGATAGCAACTAATGAAAAACTGTTTTTT; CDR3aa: CSALIATNEKLFF
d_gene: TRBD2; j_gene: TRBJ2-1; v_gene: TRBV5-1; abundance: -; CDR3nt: TGCGCCAGCAGCTCTGGACTAGCGGGAGGAGTGGATGAGCAGTTCTTC; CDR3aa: CASSSGLAGGVDEQFF
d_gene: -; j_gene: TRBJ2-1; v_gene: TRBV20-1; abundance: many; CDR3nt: TGCAGTGCTAGATTCTACGAGCGAGGCTACAATGAGCAGTTCTTC; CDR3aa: CSARFYERGYNEQFF
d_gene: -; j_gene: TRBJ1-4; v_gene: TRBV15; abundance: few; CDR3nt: TGTGCCACCAGGGTTTCCAGGGATAATGAAAAACTGTTTTTT; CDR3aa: CATRVSRDNEKLFF
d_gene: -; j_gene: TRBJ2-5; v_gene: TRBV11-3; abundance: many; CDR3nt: TGTGCCAGCAGCCCGCAGGGTTCGCACGAGACCCAGTACTTC; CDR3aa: CASSPQGSHETQYF
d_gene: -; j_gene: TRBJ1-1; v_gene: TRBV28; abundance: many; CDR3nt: TGTGCCAGCAGTTTGATTGGGGGGGCAGGAAATACTGAAGCTTTCTTT; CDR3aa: CASSLIGGAGNTEAFF
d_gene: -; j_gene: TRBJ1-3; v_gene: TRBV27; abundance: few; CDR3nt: TGTGCCAGCAGCCCCACAGGGTTTGGAAACACCATATATTTT; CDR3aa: CASSPTGFGNTIYF
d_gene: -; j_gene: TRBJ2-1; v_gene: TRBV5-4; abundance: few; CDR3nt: TGTGCCAGCAGCTTGGTCCCTCACCCCTACAATGAGCAGTTCTTC; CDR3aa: CASSLVPHPYNEQFF
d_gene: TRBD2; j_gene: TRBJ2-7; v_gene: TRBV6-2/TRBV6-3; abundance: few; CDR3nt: TGTGCCAGCAGCCCTTCTAGCGGGAGAGCCTACGAGCAGTACTTC; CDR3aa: CASSPSSGRAYEQYF
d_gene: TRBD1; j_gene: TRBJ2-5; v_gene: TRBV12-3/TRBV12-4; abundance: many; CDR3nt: TGTGCCAGCAGCCAAGGGACAGCTCAAGAGACCCAGTACTTC; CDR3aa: CASSQGTAQETQYF